This T cell receptor beta chain was captured in a study of blood T cells in healthy people across ages. Study results and limitations: The fall in TCR beta diversity per million T cells was roughly linear with age. Researchers judged that diversity estimates from one million T cells fell short of true values.

Germline V gene lookup returns CDR1 LGHNA and CDR2 YNFKEQ. The CDR3 loop spans 15 amino acids. Trimming shortened V by 4 bases and J by 0 bases, and 11 bases separated the two germline ends. This clonotype was picked up a small number of times. The antigen remains unidentified. Every donor contributed around 10 milliliters of peripheral blood by blood draw. The authors ran a second PCR of 7 to 11 cycles using a sample-barcoded 5' primer and a J-beta primer mix. A template-switch adaptor with 12 random nucleotides tagged each cDNA molecule. TCRdb used MiXCR to reprocess the 5' RACE reads, holding one entry per CDR3 protein. Of some 880,000 distinct CDR3 sequences in the sample, 35% to 40% were seen once.

The gene calls are TRBV4-2 and TRBJ2-3; possible D gene TRBD2, 5 bases. The specimen was blood. The sequence was obtained from a man between 18 and 29 years old in good health. CDR3 residues: CASSPRTRSTDTQYF. CDR3 nucleotides: TGTGCCAGCAGCCCCCGGACTCGCAGCACAGATACGCAGTATTTT.